This record covers a single T cell receptor (beta chain). The antigen is not known. The data are from a study of OX40 agonist ivuxolimab in advanced cancers. At the level of the study: Patients were infused with ivuxolimab every 2 weeks at 0.01 to 10 mg/kg. A mean age of around 60 years, range roughly 20 to 85, was recorded, and approximately 85% were male.

Study-level findings and limits: Both blood CD4+ and CD8+ T cells showed clonal growth by week 6 at 0.1 to 3.0 mg/kg. Undetermined was the antigen specificity of the expanded peripheral T cells.

Clones were sequenced by immunoSEQ multiplex PCR, and TCRdb holds only the in-frame ones, with some missing. The sample yields 60,000 or so clones, approximately 94% seen once. Trimming pared 2 bases from V and 3 bases from J, leaving 17 bases between. The germline V gene encodes CDR1 SGDLS and CDR2 YYNGEE. The CDR3 runs to 17 residues. The sequence was obtained from an adult with an advanced solid tumor such as melanoma, head and neck, liver or kidney cancer. The V gene is TRBV9, the J gene TRBJ2-2; no clear D. Source: CD4+ or CD8+ T cells sorted from blood, taken in a trial of the OX40 agonist ivuxolimab. Here the CDR3 DNA reads TGTGCCAGCAGCGTGCCGGGCAAGTGGGCGGACACCGGGGAGCTGTTTTTT. This encodes CASSVPGKWADTGELFF.